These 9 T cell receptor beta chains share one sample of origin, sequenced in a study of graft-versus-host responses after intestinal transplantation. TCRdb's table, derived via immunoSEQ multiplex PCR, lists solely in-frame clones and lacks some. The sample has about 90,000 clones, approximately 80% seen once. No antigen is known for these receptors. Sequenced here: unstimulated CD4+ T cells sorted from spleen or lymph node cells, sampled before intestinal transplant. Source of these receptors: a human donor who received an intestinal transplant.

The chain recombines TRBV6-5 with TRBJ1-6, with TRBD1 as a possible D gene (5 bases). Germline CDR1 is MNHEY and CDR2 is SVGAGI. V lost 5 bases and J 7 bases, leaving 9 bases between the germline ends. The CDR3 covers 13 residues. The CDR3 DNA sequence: TGTGCCAGCAGTGAGACAGACAATTCACCCCTCCACTTT. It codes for CASSETDNSPLHF.

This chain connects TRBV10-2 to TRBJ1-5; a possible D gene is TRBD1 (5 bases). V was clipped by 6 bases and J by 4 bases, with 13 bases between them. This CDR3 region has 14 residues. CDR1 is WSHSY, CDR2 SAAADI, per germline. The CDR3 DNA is TGCGCCAGCAGAGGGACTGGGGGTAATCAGCCCCAGCATTTT. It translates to CASRGTGGNQPQHF.

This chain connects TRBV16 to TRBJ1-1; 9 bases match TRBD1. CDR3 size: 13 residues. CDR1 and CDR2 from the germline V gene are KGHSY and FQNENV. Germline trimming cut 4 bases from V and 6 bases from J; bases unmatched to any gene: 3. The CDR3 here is CASSLQGAAEAFF. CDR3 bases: TGTGCCAGCAGCCTACAGGGGGCGGCTGAAGCTTTCTTT.

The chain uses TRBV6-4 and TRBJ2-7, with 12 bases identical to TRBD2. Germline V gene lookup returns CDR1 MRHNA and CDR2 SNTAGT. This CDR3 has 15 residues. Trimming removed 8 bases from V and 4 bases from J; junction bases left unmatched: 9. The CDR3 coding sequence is TGTGCCAGCGTTGGACTAGCGGGAACCCTGTACGAGCAGTACTTC. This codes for CASVGLAGTLYEQYF.

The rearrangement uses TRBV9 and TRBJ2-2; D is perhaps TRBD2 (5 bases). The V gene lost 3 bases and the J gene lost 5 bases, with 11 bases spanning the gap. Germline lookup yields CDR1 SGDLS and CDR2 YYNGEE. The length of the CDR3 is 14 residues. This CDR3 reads CASSAKTGTGELFF. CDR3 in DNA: TGTGCCAGCAGCGCCAAGACGGGGACCGGGGAGCTGTTTTTT. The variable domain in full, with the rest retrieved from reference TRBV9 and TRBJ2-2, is DSGVTQTPKHLITATGQRVTLRCSPRSGDLSVYWYQQSLDQGLQFLIQYYNGEERAKGNILERFSAQQFPDLHSELNLSSLELGDSALYFCASSAKTGTGELFFGEGSRLTVL.

The CDR3 loop reads CASSLTGTGARFGYTF. DNA of the CDR3: TGTGCCAGCAGTCTGACCGGGACAGGGGCCCGGTTTGGCTACACCTTC. The chain joins TRBV13 to TRBJ1-2; 10 positions agree with TRBD1. V dropped 6 bases and J dropped 7; count of bases not matched to a gene: 14. Germline V gives CDR1 PRHDT, CDR2 FYEKMQ (reference sequence). The CDR3 has 16 residues.

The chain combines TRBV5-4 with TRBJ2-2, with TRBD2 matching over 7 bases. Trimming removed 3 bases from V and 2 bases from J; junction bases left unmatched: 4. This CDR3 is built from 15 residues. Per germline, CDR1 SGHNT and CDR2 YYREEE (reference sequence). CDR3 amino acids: CASSSGLGNTGELFF. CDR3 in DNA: TGTGCCAGCAGCTCCGGACTAGGAAACACCGGGGAGCTGTTTTTT.

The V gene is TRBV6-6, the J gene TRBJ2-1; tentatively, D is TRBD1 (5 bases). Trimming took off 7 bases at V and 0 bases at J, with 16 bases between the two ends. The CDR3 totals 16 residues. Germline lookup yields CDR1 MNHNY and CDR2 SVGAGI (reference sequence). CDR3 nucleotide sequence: TGTGCCAGCACCCCTCTTGGGGCGGCCTCCTACAATGAGCAGTTCTTC. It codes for CASTPLGAASYNEQFF.

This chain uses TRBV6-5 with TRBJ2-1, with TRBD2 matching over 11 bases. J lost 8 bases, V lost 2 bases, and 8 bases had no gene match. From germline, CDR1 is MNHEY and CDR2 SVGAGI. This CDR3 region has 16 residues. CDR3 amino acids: CASSYPIAGGRDEQFF. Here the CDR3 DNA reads TGTGCCAGCAGTTACCCAATAGCGGGAGGGCGAGATGAGCAGTTCTTC.